This is a list of T cell receptor beta chains from one sample in a study of beta chain features in type 1 diabetes. Measured with immunoSEQ multiplex PCR; TCRdb has only the in-frame clones, and not every one. The sample lists hundreds of thousands of clones, 13% occurring once. The sequencing input was naive CD4+ T cells from blood. Receptors originate from a young man with type 1 diabetes. Both conserved end residues are part of each CDR3. Size is stated for part of the rows, as once, few or many counts, or as a class when the clone is expanded.

j_gene: TRBJ1-2; abundance: few; v_gene: TRBV5-8; CDR3aa: CASTSTGGYTF
j_gene: TRBJ2-2; abundance: few; v_gene: TRBV9; CDR3aa: CASSVGTANTGELFF
j_gene: TRBJ1-1; abundance: -; v_gene: TRBV18; CDR3aa: CASSPTTGSPPGTEAFF
j_gene: TRBJ2-7; abundance: few; v_gene: TRBV28; CDR3aa: CASSSGTGGFYEQYF
j_gene: TRBJ2-6; abundance: few; v_gene: TRBV19; CDR3aa: CASSIGTAISGANVLTF
j_gene: TRBJ2-7; abundance: few; v_gene: TRBV5-1; CDR3aa: CASSLVGADSSYEQYF
j_gene: TRBJ1-1; abundance: few; v_gene: TRBV2; CDR3aa: CASTIDTGGAEAFF
j_gene: TRBJ2-2; abundance: -; v_gene: TRBV9; CDR3aa: CASSVYTGELFF
j_gene: TRBJ2-6; abundance: -; v_gene: TRBV5-6; CDR3aa: CASNKPTGSGANVLTF
j_gene: TRBJ1-1; abundance: -; v_gene: TRBV7-8; CDR3aa: CASSLGLDARIWGFF
j_gene: TRBJ2-5; abundance: few; v_gene: TRBV7-9; CDR3aa: CASSLDTQETQYF
j_gene: TRBJ2-5; abundance: -; v_gene: TRBV5-1; CDR3aa: CASSLEPSGQETQYF
j_gene: TRBJ2-1; abundance: few; v_gene: TRBV5-4; CDR3aa: CASSPVGGDLNEQFF
j_gene: TRBJ2-5; abundance: -; v_gene: TRBV19; CDR3aa: CASSQRIQETQYF
j_gene: TRBJ2-7; abundance: -; v_gene: TRBV25-1; CDR3aa: CASSEFSRQGLTEQYF
j_gene: TRBJ2-7; abundance: -; v_gene: TRBV28; CDR3aa: CASRGGLEQYF
j_gene: TRBJ1-5; abundance: few; v_gene: TRBV30; CDR3aa: CAWSVQGNRPQHF
j_gene: TRBJ1-1; abundance: -; v_gene: TRBV14; CDR3aa: CASRPTLQGNTEAFF
j_gene: TRBJ2-3; abundance: few; v_gene: TRBV28; CDR3aa: CASSFGRWGGVDTQYF
j_gene: TRBJ1-1; abundance: -; v_gene: TRBV29-1; CDR3aa: CSVSLGNTEAFF
j_gene: TRBJ2-7; abundance: few; v_gene: TRBV9; CDR3aa: CASSREGTSYEQYF
j_gene: TRBJ1-5; abundance: -; v_gene: TRBV9; CDR3aa: CASSVSGYSNQPQHF
j_gene: TRBJ2-7; abundance: -; v_gene: TRBV7-2; CDR3aa: CASSLAPTETYEQYF
j_gene: TRBJ2-5; abundance: -; v_gene: TRBV12-5; CDR3aa: CASGLGAGAQETQYF
j_gene: TRBJ2-5; abundance: few; v_gene: TRBV30; CDR3aa: CAWSAQETQYF
j_gene: TRBJ1-1; abundance: few; v_gene: TRBV30; CDR3aa: CAWSVGPLNTEAFF
j_gene: TRBJ1-1; abundance: -; v_gene: TRBV6-5; CDR3aa: CASSSQGDTEAFF
j_gene: TRBJ2-2; abundance: -; v_gene: TRBV29-1; CDR3aa: CSVAGAGELFF
j_gene: TRBJ2-3; abundance: -; v_gene: TRBV5-1; CDR3aa: CASSFFSGGADTQYF
j_gene: TRBJ1-2; abundance: -; v_gene: TRBV7-9; CDR3aa: CASSHNDWGQGYTF
j_gene: TRBJ1-4; abundance: few; v_gene: TRBV2; CDR3aa: CASSGRGELFF
j_gene: TRBJ1-2; abundance: -; v_gene: TRBV6-5; CDR3aa: CASRQSGNTNYGYTF
j_gene: TRBJ2-7; abundance: few; v_gene: TRBV30; CDR3aa: CAWSPSPTTWGEQYF
j_gene: TRBJ2-4; abundance: few; v_gene: TRBV5-1; CDR3aa: CASSLSQENIQYF
j_gene: TRBJ2-3; abundance: few; v_gene: TRBV7-2; CDR3aa: CASSLVGVVGSTDTQYF
j_gene: TRBJ2-7; abundance: -; v_gene: TRBV28; CDR3aa: CASSLPFQGQYF
j_gene: TRBJ2-3; abundance: few; v_gene: TRBV30; CDR3aa: CAWTGQGADTQYF
j_gene: TRBJ1-1; abundance: few; v_gene: TRBV5-1; CDR3aa: CASSYRAADTEAFF
j_gene: TRBJ2-1; abundance: -; v_gene: TRBV2; CDR3aa: CASSAVNEQFF